The next 20 T cell receptor beta chains were all read from a single sample in a study of CD8 T cells in ankylosing spondylitis. Each CDR3 protein is one row after TCRdb ran MiXCR on the 5' RACE reads. The data show 800,000 to 900,000 distinct CDR3 sequences, with over 9.5% seen just once and about 0.5% held by the top ten. No antigen is known for these receptors. Study-level results: Blood from ankylosing spondylitis patients appeared to carry a characteristic eight-variant TCR beta motif.

The specimen sequenced was blood, either unsorted or a sorted T cell fraction (not recorded which). Receptor source: a male donor with ankylosing spondylitis.

This clonotype was seen more than once but under ten times. The chain uses TRBV4-3 and TRBJ1-3, with TRBD1 matching 12 bases. Looked up from germline, CDR1 is LGHNA and CDR2 is YSLEER. The CDR3 totals 18 residues. The V segment lost 0 bases and the J segment 3 bases; nucleotides outside the gene matches: 6. The CDR3 is CASSQEPGQGAVGNTIYF. DNA for the CDR3: TGCGCCAGCAGCCAAGAACCGGGACAGGGGGCGGTTGGAAACACCATATATTTT.

This clonotype was seen repeatedly, ten times or more. CDR3 coding DNA: TGTGCCAGCAGCTTAGGGGTCCCCTATGGCTACACCTTC. The encoded protein is CASSLGVPYGYTF. The chain has TRBV7-2 and TRBJ1-2, with unresolved D. V was clipped by 1 base and J by 4 bases, with 7 bases between them. Germline lookup yields CDR1 SGHTA and CDR2 FQGNSA. This CDR3 contains 13 residues.

The table lists this clonotype with a few counts. V is TRBV20-1 and J is TRBJ2-7; D may be TRBD1 (6 bases). The CDR3 has 13 amino acids. Germline V gene lookup returns CDR1 DFQATT and CDR2 SNEGSKA (reference sequence). V was cut by 3 bases and J by 3 bases, with 12 bases left in between. The CDR3 coding sequence is TGCAGTGCTAGCAATGGACAGCGCTACGAGCAGTACTTC. Translating gives CSASNGQRYEQYF.

This clonotype appeared a single time. A much larger clone differs from this one at a single base, so this may be a read error. J is TRBJ2-5 and V is TRBV29-1; a weak D match, TRBD2 (5 bases). The CDR3 extends over 11 amino acids. Germline V CDR1 and CDR2: SQVTM, ANQGSEA. The CDR3, as DNA: TGCAGCGTTGAAAATTGGGAGACCCAGTGCTTC. It is translated as CSVENWETQCF.

This clonotype was picked up a small number of times. The chain couples TRBV20-1 to TRBJ1-1; maybe TRBD1 (5 bases). Germline CDR1 DFQATT, CDR2 SNEGSKA (reference sequence). V was trimmed by 6 bases and J by 3 bases, leaving 17 bases between them. The CDR3 sequence is 14 residues long. CDR3 region: CSAERNPGDTEAFF. CDR3 nucleotide sequence: TGCAGTGCCGAAAGGAATCCGGGGGACACTGAAGCTTTCTTT.

This clonotype was picked up a small number of times. The CDR3 spells CASSQDGRGRTEAFF. In nucleotides, the CDR3 is TGTGCCAGCAGCCAAGATGGAAGGGGTCGGACTGAAGCTTTCTTT. This rearrangement joins TRBV4-2 to TRBJ1-1; TRBD1 might be the D (5 bases). V dropped 0 bases and J dropped 5 bases, with 13 bases sitting between them. Germline V lookup: CDR1 LGHNA, CDR2 YNFKEQ. There are 15 residues in the CDR3.

This clonotype was counted only a few times. For the CDR3, the DNA is TGCAGTGCTAGAGATCCAAGGGCGGGGGCCGGGGAGCTGTTTTTT. Translated: CSARDPRAGAGELFF. The chain carries TRBV20-1 and TRBJ2-2; 7 bases line up with TRBD2. With V trimmed by 0 bases and J by 6 bases, 7 bases remained unmatched. This CDR3 region has 15 residues. Germline loops: CDR1 DFQATT, CDR2 SNEGSKA (reference sequence).

This clonotype has only a few counts. The V and J genes are TRBV5-1 and TRBJ1-1; tentatively, D is TRBD1 (6 bases). Looked up from germline, CDR1 is SGHRS and CDR2 is YFSETQ. The CDR3 sequence is 17 residues long. Trimming took 4 bases from V and 0 from J, leaving 19 bases between them. The CDR3 region is CASSPSGGAKMNTEAFF. The CDR3 DNA is TGCGCCAGCAGCCCAAGCGGGGGGGCCAAAATGAACACTGAAGCTTTCTTT.

The rearrangement links TRBV7-2 to TRBJ2-7; the match to TRBD2 covers 9 bases. This CDR3 is built from 16 residues. The ends lost 3 bases at V and 0 bases at J; junction bases unmatched: 6. Germline V gene lookup returns CDR1 SGHTA and CDR2 FQGNSA. The CDR3 sequence: CASSFGLAGSSYEQYF. CDR3 bases: TGTGCCAGCAGCTTTGGGCTAGCGGGGAGCTCCTACGAGCAGTACTTC.

The chain couples TRBV30 to TRBJ2-5; D could derive from TRBD1 or TRBD2 (5 bases each). The CDR3 covers 15 residues. Germline CDR1 GTSNPN, CDR2 SVGIG (reference sequence). V was trimmed by 4 bases and J by 5 bases, leaving 20 bases between them. The CDR3 DNA follows: TGTGCCTGGAACTCGGCCGGGGCCGGAGTGGAGACCCAGTACTTC. Translation gives CAWNSAGAGVETQYF. Based on the CDR3 plus reference TRBV30 and TRBJ2-5, the full variable domain is SQTIHQWPATLVQPVGSPLSLECTVEGTSNPNLYWYRQAAGRGLQLLFYSVGIGQISSEVPQNLSASRPQDRQFILSSKKLLLSDSGFYLCAWNSAGAGVETQYFGPGTRLLVL.

The V and J genes are TRBV29-1 and TRBJ1-6; D remains unclear. V was trimmed by 6 bases and J by 7 bases, leaving 19 bases between them. CDR1 and CDR2 (germline): SQVTM, ANQGSEA. The CDR3 has 15 residues. This chain's CDR3 is CSVAVDQRSNSPLHF. The CDR3 nucleotides are TGCAGCGTCGCAGTGGACCAACGTTCGAATTCACCCCTCCACTTT.

This clonotype came up a few times. The rearrangement joins TRBV7-2 to TRBJ2-1; D gene uncertain. Trimming shortened V by 3 bases and J by 0 bases, and 9 bases separated the two germline ends. Germline V gene sequence: CDR1 SGHTA, CDR2 FQGNSA. There are 15 residues in the CDR3. The CDR3 DNA sequence: TGTGCCAGCAGCTTGTTCATAAGCTCCTACAATGAGCAGTTCTTC. Translated, it gives CASSLFISSYNEQFF.

V gene TRBV7-2 combines with J gene TRBJ1-1, with D possibly TRBD1 on 6 matching bases. The germline gives CDR1 SGHTA, CDR2 FQGNSA. Trimming took 1 base from V and 7 from J, leaving 7 bases between them. The CDR3 runs to 12 residues. CDR3 region: CASSLGGLEAFF. In DNA, the CDR3 is TGTGCCAGCAGCTTAGGGGGGCTTGAAGCTTTCTTT.

This clonotype was seen at least ten times. The rearrangement joins TRBV20-1 to TRBJ2-7, with D unresolved. Trimming shortened V by 6 bases and J by 2 bases, and 14 bases separated the two germline ends. The CDR3 runs 13 residues. Germline lookup yields CDR1 DFQATT and CDR2 SNEGSKA (reference sequence). CDR3 loop: CSAHPPGTYEQYF. The CDR3 DNA sequence: TGCAGTGCCCACCCGCCCGGCACCTACGAGCAGTACTTC.

This clonotype was found a few times. The chain combines TRBV6-6 with TRBJ2-7; D remains unclear. CDR3 length equals 11 residues. Germline-derived CDR1 and CDR2 are MNHNY and SVGAGI (reference sequence). The CDR3, as DNA: TGTGCTTGCACCCGTGGGGACGAGCAGTACTTC. Translated, it gives CACTRGDEQYF.

The chain has TRBV10-1 and TRBJ2-3, with a tentative D call TRBD2 (6 bases). The CDR3 consists of 16 residues. CDR1 and CDR2 (germline): WNHNN, SYGVQD (reference sequence). V was clipped by 4 bases and J by 3 bases, with 17 bases between them. CDR3 DNA: TGCGCCAGCAGTGGTCGACGGGAGATAGGTACAGATACGCAGTATTTT. It is translated as CASSGRREIGTDTQYF.

The CDR3 is CASSDHARMQETQYF. The CDR3 DNA sequence: TGTGCCAGCAGTGACCATGCGCGGATGCAAGAGACCCAGTACTTC. This rearrangement joins TRBV25-1 to TRBJ2-5; no firm D call. Looked up from germline, CDR1 is MGHDK and CDR2 is SYGVNS. Trimming cost V 3 bases and J 2 bases, with 13 bases left between them. The CDR3 has 15 amino acids.

This clonotype came up a few times. The gene calls are TRBV7-2 and TRBJ2-1; TRBD1 agrees at 9 bases. The CDR3 is 16 amino acids. V was clipped by 6 bases and J by 5 bases; unmatched bases: 11. The germline CDR1 and CDR2 sequences are SGHTA and FQGNSA. The CDR3 nucleotides are TGTGCCAGCAGACCCTACACAGGGGGCGGGAACAATGAGCAGTTCTTC. Amino acids: CASRPYTGGGNNEQFF.

The chain is built from TRBV28 and TRBJ2-3; TRBD1 aligns across 8 bases. With 4 bases clipped from V and 0 bases from J, the junction kept 3 bases outside the gene matches. CDR3 length equals 15 residues. CDR1 is MDHEN and CDR2 is SYDVKM in the germline V gene. This CDR3 reads CASSYNRGSTDTQYF. CDR3 bases: TGTGCCAGCAGTTATAACAGGGGGAGCACAGATACGCAGTATTTT.

The chain is built from TRBV4-3 and TRBJ1-1, with D perhaps TRBD1 (5 bases). The CDR3 has 16 residues. CDR1 and CDR2 (germline): LGHNA, YSLEER. Trimming shortened V by 4 bases and J by 3 bases, and 18 bases separated the two germline ends. The chain's CDR3 is CASSLQVIGGDTEAFF. The CDR3 coding sequence is TGCGCCAGCAGCCTACAAGTTATAGGAGGGGACACTGAAGCTTTCTTT.